Each of the 5 T cell receptor beta chains below was sequenced from the same sample in a study of T cell repertoires in cytomegalovirus infection. TCRdb reanalysed the reads using MiXCR and keeps one entry per CDR3 protein. The sample holds 200,000 to 300,000 distinct CDR3 sequences, roughly 13% seen once. Source material: PBMCs. These receptors were obtained from a human donor in good health (CMV status not recorded). Some clones in this sample may be carry-over from other donors' samples.

This clonotype was recorded at least ten times. The chain uses TRBV12-3 or TRBV12-4 and TRBJ1-5, with 8 nucleotides matching TRBD1. The CDR3 extends over 15 amino acids. V lost 5 bases and J lost 4; bases outside the gene matches: 7. The CDR3 loop is CASSTRGQGNQPQHF. CDR3 nucleotide sequence: TGTGCCAGCAGTACCAGGGGGCAGGGGAATCAGCCCCAGCATTTT.

This clonotype was counted at least ten times. The genes are TRBV7-9 and TRBJ2-6; 11 bases map to TRBD1. Germline CDR1 is SEHNR and CDR2 is FQNEAQ (reference sequence). Unmatched junction bases numbered 6, after V lost 5 bases and J lost 3 bases. The CDR3 totals 17 residues. The CDR3: CASSPRTGGFGANVLTF. CDR3 nucleotides: TGTGCCAGCAGCCCACGGACAGGGGGCTTTGGGGCCAACGTCCTGACTTTC.

This clonotype was seen more than once but under ten times. The chain links TRBV27 to TRBJ2-4, with D possibly being TRBD2 (6 bases). CDR1 MNHEY and CDR2 SMNVEV come from the germline V gene (reference sequence). V lost 3 bases to trimming and J lost 4 bases, with 7 bases between them. The CDR3 is made up of 13 amino acids. The CDR3 sequence: CASSLGGKNIQYF. The CDR3 bases are TGTGCCAGCAGTTTGGGGGGAAAAAACATTCAGTACTTC.

The V call is TRBV28, the J call TRBJ1-1; 9 nucleotides align to TRBD1. The CDR3 has 16 residues. Losses at the gene ends were 2 bases for V and 1 base for J; bases not matched to a gene: 5. Germline V CDR1 and CDR2: MDHEN, SYDVKM. The CDR3 DNA reads TGTGCCAGCAGTTTAGGACCGGGACAGGGGAACACTGAAGCTTTCTTT. Translation gives CASSLGPGQGNTEAFF.

The table lists this clonotype with many counts. This rearrangement joins TRBV7-2 to TRBJ2-4; TRBD2 is a possible D gene (5 bases). The CDR3 is made up of 13 amino acids. In germline, CDR1 is SGHTA, CDR2 FQGNSA. V lost 3 bases, J lost 3 bases, and 6 bases lay in between. CDR3 DNA: TGTGCCAGCAGCTTGAGGGACAAAAACATTCAGTACTTC. Amino acid sequence: CASSLRDKNIQYF.